This TCR beta chain was sequenced in a study of PD-1 blockade in mismatch repair-deficient tumors. Background on the study: All were previously treated, progressing patients with about a dozen mismatch repair-deficient cancer types. Study findings and constraints: Tumor-resident clones, often absent from pretreatment blood, expanded after pembrolizumab and then contracted.

This CDR3 spans 15 amino acids. The germline gives CDR1 PRHDT, CDR2 FYEKMQ (reference sequence). J gave up 6 bases and V 5 bases, and 7 bases lay outside the gene matches. Clones were read by immunoSEQ multiplex PCR, and TCRdb kept only the in-frame ones, dropping some. The sample includes around 120,000 clones, approximately 86% of them seen just once. Details on this clone: Antigen unknown.

The chain has TRBV13 and TRBJ2-7, with TRBD2 identical over 13 bases. The clonotype was recovered from an adult with mismatch repair-deficient cancer. Sample: peripheral blood, taken 44 weeks after starting pembrolizumab. CDR3 nucleotides: TGTGCCAGCAGCCCACCGGGACTAGCGGGACCCGAGCAGTACTTC. Translated: CASSPPGLAGPEQYF.